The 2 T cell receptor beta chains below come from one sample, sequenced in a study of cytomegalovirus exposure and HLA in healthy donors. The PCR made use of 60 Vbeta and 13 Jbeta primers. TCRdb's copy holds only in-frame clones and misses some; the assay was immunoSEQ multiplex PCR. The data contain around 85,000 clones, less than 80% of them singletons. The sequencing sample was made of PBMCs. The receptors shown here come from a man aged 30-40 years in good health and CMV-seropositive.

The CDR3 DNA is TGTGCCAGCAGCTGGGGGGGTTACTACGAGCAGTACTTC. Encoded protein: CASSWGGYYEQYF. The chain carries TRBV14 and TRBJ2-7, with TRBD2 identical over 7 bases. Trimming took 5 bases from V and 3 from J; bases not matched to a gene: 4. CDR1 and CDR2 (germline): SGHDN, FVKESK. The CDR3 runs to 13 residues.

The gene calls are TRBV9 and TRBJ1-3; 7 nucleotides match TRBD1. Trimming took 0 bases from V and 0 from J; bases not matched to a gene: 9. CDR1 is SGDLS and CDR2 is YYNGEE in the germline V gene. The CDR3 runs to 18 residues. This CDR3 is CASSVGGTATLSGNTIYF. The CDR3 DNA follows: TGTGCCAGCAGCGTAGGAGGGACAGCCACTCTCTCTGGAAACACCATATATTTT. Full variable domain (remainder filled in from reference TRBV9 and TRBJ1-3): DSGVTQTPKHLITATGQRVTLRCSPRSGDLSVYWYQQSLDQGLQFLIQYYNGEERAKGNILERFSAQQFPDLHSELNLSSLELGDSALYFCASSVGGTATLSGNTIYFGEGSWLTVV.